This T cell receptor (beta chain) appears in the sequencing data of a study of blood T cells in healthy people across ages. A remark on this clonotype: Its antigen is not known.

Alongside a J-beta primer mix, a sample-barcoded 5' primer served in a second PCR lasting about 7 to 11 cycles. TCRdb re-called the 5' RACE reads with MiXCR, one entry per CDR3 protein. The top ten hold under 8.5% of the sample, which has over 1,300,000 distinct CDR3 sequences, approximately 59% seen once. General study findings and limits: Naive T cell percentage and TCR beta diversity correlated strongly. Long-lived donors exceeded aged donors in naive CD4+ cells and diversity. Significant beta diversity loss was already apparent by age approximately 36, declining roughly linearly.

Trimming took off 3 bases at V and 0 bases at J, with 9 bases between the two ends. Germline CDR1 reads SGHAT; CDR2 reads FQNNGV. The CDR3 is 15 amino acids. The gene calls are TRBV11-2 and TRBJ2-1, with D unresolved. Material for sequencing was blood. The TCR originated in a man aged 18 to 29 in good health. CDR3 residues: CASSFRTNSYNEQFF. Here the CDR3 DNA reads TGTGCCAGCAGCTTCCGGACCAACTCCTACAATGAGCAGTTCTTC.